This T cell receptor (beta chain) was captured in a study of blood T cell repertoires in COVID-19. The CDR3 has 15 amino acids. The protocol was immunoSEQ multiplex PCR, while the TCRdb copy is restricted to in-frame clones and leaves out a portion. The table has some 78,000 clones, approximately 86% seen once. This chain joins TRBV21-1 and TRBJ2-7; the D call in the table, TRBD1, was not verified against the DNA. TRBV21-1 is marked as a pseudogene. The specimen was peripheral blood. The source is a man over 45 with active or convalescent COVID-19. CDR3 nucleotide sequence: TGTGCCAGCAGCAAGGGGACAGGGAGGCGGTTCGAGCAGTACTTC. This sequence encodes CASSKGTGRRFEQYF.